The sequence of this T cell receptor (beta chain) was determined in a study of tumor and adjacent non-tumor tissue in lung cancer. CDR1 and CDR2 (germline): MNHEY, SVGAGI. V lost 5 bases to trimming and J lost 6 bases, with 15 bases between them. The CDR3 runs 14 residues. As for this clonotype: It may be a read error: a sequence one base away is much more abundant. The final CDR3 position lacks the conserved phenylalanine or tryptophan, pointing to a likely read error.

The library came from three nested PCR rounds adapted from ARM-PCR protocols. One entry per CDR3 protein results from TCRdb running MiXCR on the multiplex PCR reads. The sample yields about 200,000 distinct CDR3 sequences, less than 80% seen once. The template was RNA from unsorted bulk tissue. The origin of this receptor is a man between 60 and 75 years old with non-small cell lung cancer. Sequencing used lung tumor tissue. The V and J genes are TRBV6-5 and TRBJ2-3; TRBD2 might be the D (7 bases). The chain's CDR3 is CASSDGGRSDTQYS. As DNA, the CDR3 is TGTGCCAGCAGTGACGGGGGGCGCTCCGATACGCAGTATTCT.